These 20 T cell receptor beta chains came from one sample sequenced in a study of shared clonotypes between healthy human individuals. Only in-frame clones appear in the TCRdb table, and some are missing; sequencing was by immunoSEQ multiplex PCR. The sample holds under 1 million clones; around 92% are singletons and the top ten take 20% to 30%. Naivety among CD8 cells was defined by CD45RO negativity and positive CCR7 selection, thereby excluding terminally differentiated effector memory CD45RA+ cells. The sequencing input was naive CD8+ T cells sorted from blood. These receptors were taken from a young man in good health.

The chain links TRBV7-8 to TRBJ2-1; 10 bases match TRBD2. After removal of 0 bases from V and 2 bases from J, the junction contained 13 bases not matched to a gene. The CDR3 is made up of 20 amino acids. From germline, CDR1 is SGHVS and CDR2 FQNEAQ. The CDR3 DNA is TGTGCCAGCAGCTTAGCGACGGGTAGCGGGAGGAGTACCACCTACAATGAGCAGTTCTTC. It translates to CASSLATGSGRSTTYNEQFF.

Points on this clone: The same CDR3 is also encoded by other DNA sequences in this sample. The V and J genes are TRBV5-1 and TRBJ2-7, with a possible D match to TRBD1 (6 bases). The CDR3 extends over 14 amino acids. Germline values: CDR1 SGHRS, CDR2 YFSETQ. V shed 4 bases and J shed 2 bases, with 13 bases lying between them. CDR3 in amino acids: CASSSRGNPYEQYF. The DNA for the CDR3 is TGCGCCAGCAGCAGCAGGGGTAACCCCTACGAGCAGTACTTC.

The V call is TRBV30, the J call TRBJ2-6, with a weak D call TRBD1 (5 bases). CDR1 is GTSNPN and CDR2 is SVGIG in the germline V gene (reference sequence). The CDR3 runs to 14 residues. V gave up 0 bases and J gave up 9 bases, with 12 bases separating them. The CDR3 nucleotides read TGTGCCTGGAGTGTTGGGGCAGTGGGCAACGTCCTGACTTTC. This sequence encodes CAWSVGAVGNVLTF. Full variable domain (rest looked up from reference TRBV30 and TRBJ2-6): SQTIHQWPATLVQPVGSPLSLECTVEGTSNPNLYWYRQAAGRGLQLLFYSVGIGQISSEVPQNLSASRPQDRQFILSSKKLLLSDSGFYLCAWSVGAVGNVLTFGAGSRLTVL.

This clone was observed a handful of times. The CDR3, as DNA: TGTGCCAGCAGTCCCCTCGAAACCAAAAACATTCAGTACTTC. It is translated as CASSPLETKNIQYF. This chain connects TRBV7-2 to TRBJ2-4; D call uncertain. This CDR3 has 14 amino acids. The germline gives CDR1 SGHTA, CDR2 FQGNSA. With 6 bases removed from V and 2 bases from J, the gap between germline ends came to 11 bases.

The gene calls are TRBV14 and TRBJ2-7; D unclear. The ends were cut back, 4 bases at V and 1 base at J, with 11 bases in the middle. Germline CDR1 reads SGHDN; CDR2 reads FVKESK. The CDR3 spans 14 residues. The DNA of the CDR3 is TGTGCCAGCAGCCCCTTGGGTCGTTCCTACGAGCAGTACTTC. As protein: CASSPLGRSYEQYF. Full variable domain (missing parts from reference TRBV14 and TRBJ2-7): EAGVTQFPSHSVIEKGQTVTLRCDPISGHDNLYWYRRVMGKEIKFLLHFVKESKQDESGMPNNRFLAERTGGTYSTLKVQPAELEDSGVYFCASSPLGRSYEQYFGPGTRLTVT.

CDR3 coding DNA: TGCGCCAGCAGCCAAGGAGACTGGGGAAGCGGGACCGATCAAGAGACCCAGTACTTC. This sequence encodes CASSQGDWGSGTDQETQYF. This chain links TRBV4-1 with TRBJ2-5; 7 positions match TRBD2. The CDR3 length is 19 residues. V lost 1 base and J lost 2; bases outside the gene matches: 16. CDR1 is MGHRA, CDR2 YSYEKL, per germline.

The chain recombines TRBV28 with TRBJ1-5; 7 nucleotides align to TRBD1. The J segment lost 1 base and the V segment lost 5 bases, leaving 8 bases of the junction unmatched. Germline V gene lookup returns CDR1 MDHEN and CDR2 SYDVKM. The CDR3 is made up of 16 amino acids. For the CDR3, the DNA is TGTGCCAGCAGTCTTATAAGGGACAGCAGCAATCAGCCCCAGCATTTT. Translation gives CASSLIRDSSNQPQHF. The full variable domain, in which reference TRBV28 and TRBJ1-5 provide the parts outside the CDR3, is DVKVTQSSRYLVKRTGEKVFLECVQDMDHENMFWYRQDPGLGLRLIYFSYDVKMKEKGDIPEGYSVSREKKERFSLILESASTNQTSMYLCASSLIRDSSNQPQHFGDGTRLSIL.

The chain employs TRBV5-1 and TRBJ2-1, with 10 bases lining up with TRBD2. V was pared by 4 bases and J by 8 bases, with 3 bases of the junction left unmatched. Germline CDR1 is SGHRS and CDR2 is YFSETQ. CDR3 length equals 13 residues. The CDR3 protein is CASSLAGEDEQFF. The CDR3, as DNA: TGCGCCAGCAGCCTAGCGGGAGAGGATGAGCAGTTCTTC. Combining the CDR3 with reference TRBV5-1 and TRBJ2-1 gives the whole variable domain KAGVTQTPRYLIKTRGQQVTLSCSPISGHRSVSWYQQTPGQGLQFLFEYFSETQRNKGNFPGRFSGRQFSNSRSEMNVSTLELGDSALYLCASSLAGEDEQFFGPGTRLTVL.

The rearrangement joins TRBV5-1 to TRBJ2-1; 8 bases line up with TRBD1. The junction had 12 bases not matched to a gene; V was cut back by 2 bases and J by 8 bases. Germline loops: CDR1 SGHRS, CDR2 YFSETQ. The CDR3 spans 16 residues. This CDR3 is CASSFPKDRAAYEQFF. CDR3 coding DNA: TGCGCCAGCAGCTTCCCAAAGGACAGGGCGGCATATGAGCAGTTCTTC.

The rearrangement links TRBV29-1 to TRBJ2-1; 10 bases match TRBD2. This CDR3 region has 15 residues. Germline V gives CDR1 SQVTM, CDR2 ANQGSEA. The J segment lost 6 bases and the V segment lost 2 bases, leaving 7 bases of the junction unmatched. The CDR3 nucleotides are TGCAGCGTTGAACGTAGGACTAGCGGTATCAATGAGCAGTTCTTC. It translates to CSVERRTSGINEQFF.

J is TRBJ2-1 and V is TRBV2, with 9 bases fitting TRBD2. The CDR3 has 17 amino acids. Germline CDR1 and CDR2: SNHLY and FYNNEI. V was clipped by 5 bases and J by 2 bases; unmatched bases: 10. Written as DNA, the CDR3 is TGTGCCAGCAGTTTTCTCCAGCGGGAGGACACCTACAATGAGCAGTTCTTC. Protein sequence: CASSFLQREDTYNEQFF.

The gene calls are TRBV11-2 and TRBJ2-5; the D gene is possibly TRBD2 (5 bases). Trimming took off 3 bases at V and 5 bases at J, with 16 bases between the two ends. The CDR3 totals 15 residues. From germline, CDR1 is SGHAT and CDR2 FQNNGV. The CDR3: CASSLFPRERETQYF. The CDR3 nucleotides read TGTGCCAGCAGCTTGTTCCCCCGGGAAAGGGAGACCCAGTACTTC.

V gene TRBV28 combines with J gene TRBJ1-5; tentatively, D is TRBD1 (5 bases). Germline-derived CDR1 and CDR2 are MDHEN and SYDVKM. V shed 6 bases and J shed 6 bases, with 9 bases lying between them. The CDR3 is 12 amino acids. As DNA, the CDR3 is TGTGCCAGCAGAAGGGGTACTCAGCCCCAGCATTTT. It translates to CASRRGTQPQHF.

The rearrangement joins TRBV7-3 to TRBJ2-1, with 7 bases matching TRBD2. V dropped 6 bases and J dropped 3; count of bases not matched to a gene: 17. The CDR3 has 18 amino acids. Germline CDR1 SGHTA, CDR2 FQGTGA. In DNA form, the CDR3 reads TGTGCCAGCAGTTCCCTCGGGAGGTCAGGGAGCCTCTACAATGAGCAGTTCTTC. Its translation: CASSSLGRSGSLYNEQFF.

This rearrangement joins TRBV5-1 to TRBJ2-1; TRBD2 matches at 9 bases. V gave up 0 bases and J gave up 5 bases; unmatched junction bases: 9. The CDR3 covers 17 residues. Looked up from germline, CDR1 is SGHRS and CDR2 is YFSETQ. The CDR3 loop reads CASSLAEGGLADNEQFF. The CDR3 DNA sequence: TGCGCCAGCAGCTTGGCCGAAGGGGGACTAGCCGACAATGAGCAGTTCTTC.

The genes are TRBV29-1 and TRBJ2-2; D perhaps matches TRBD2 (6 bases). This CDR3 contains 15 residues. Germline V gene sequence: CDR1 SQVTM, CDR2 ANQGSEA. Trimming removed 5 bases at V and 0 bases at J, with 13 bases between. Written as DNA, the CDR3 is TGCAGCGTTTTTACCGGGACTTCGAACACCGGGGAGCTGTTTTTT. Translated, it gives CSVFTGTSNTGELFF.

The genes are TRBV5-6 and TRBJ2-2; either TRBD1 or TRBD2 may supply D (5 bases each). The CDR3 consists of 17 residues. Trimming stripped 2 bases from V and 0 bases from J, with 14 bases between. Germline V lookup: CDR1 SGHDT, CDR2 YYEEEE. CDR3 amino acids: CASSFGVGVPNTGELFF. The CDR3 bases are TGTGCCAGCAGCTTTGGTGTGGGGGTACCGAACACCGGGGAGCTGTTTTTT.

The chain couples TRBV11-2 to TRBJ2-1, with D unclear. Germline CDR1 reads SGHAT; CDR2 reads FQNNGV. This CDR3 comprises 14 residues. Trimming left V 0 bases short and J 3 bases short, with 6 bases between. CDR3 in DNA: TGTGCCAGCAGCTTAGATGATTTCTACAATGAGCAGTTCTTC. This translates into CASSLDDFYNEQFF.

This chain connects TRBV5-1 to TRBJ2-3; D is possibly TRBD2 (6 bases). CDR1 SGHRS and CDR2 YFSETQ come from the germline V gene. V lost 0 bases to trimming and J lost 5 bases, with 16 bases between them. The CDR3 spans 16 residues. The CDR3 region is CASSLGTTLPRDTQYF. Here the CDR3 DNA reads TGCGCCAGCAGCTTGGGGACTACGCTACCGCGAGATACGCAGTATTTT.

CDR3 amino acids: CASSYAGHGYEQYF. CDR3 DNA sequence: TGTGCCAGCAGTTACGCTGGGCACGGGTACGAGCAGTACTTC. The chain combines TRBV6-6 with TRBJ2-7; D remains unclear. V lost 2 bases, J lost 4 bases, and 12 bases lay in between. The CDR3 sequence is 14 residues long. Per the germline V gene, CDR1 is MNHNY and CDR2 is SVGAGI (reference sequence).